This is a list of T cell receptor beta chains from one sample in a study of shared clonotypes between healthy human individuals. TCRdb's copy holds only in-frame clones and misses some; the assay was immunoSEQ multiplex PCR. The sample holds around 1.4 million clones; approximately 98.5% are singletons and the top ten take under 0.45%. Sequencing was carried out using naive CD4+ T cells sorted from blood. These receptor sequences come from a man aged 25 to 45 in good health. Both conserved end residues are part of each CDR3. A D gene is named only where the DNA matches it firmly. Rows may omit the clone size; those that give it use once, few, many or a size class.

d_gene: NA; abundance: NA; v_gene: TRBV6-4; j_gene: TRBJ2-2; CDR3aa: CASSDYWTGRGNTGELFF; CDR3nt: TGTGCCAGCAGTGACTACTGGACAGGGAGGGGCAACACCGGGGAGCTGTTTTTT
d_gene: NA; abundance: NA; v_gene: TRBV7-2; j_gene: TRBJ2-3; CDR3aa: CASSLVSPDTQYF; CDR3nt: TGTGCCAGCAGCTTAGTTAGTCCCGATACGCAGTATTTT
d_gene: NA; abundance: NA; v_gene: TRBV5-5; j_gene: TRBJ2-7; CDR3aa: CASSLAGRVYEQYF; CDR3nt: TGTGCCAGCAGCTTGGCTGGCAGGGTTTACGAGCAGTACTTC
d_gene: NA; abundance: NA; v_gene: TRBV6-5; j_gene: TRBJ2-6; CDR3aa: CASSFSGSGANVLTF; CDR3nt: TGTGCCAGCAGTTTCTCTGGCTCTGGGGCCAACGTCCTGACTTTC
d_gene: NA; abundance: once; v_gene: TRBV30; j_gene: TRBJ1-4; CDR3aa: CAWSGSGLINEKLFF; CDR3nt: TGTGCCTGGAGTGGTTCGGGACTGATTAATGAAAAACTGTTTTTT
d_gene: TRBD1; abundance: NA; v_gene: TRBV6-4; j_gene: TRBJ1-3; CDR3aa: CASSDSIGTGAGNTIYF; CDR3nt: TGTGCCAGCAGTGACTCGATTGGGACAGGGGCTGGAAACACCATATATTTT
d_gene: NA; abundance: NA; v_gene: TRBV28; j_gene: TRBJ2-7; CDR3aa: CASSQDLGTTQYEQYF; CDR3nt: TGTGCCAGCAGCCAGGACCTCGGGACAACACAGTACGAGCAGTACTTC
d_gene: TRBD2; abundance: once; v_gene: TRBV28; j_gene: TRBJ2-2; CDR3aa: CASRGLAGSNTGELFF; CDR3nt: TGTGCCAGCAGGGGACTAGCGGGTTCGAACACCGGGGAGCTGTTTTTT
d_gene: NA; abundance: NA; v_gene: TRBV11-2; j_gene: TRBJ1-4; CDR3aa: CASSLLPSNEKLFF; CDR3nt: TGTGCCAGCAGTTTACTCCCGTCTAATGAAAAACTGTTTTTT
d_gene: NA; abundance: NA; v_gene: TRBV13; j_gene: TRBJ2-7; CDR3aa: CASSPSADSYEQYF; CDR3nt: TGTGCCAGCAGCCCCTCAGCGGACTCCTACGAGCAGTACTTC
d_gene: TRBD2; abundance: NA; v_gene: TRBV5-1; j_gene: TRBJ2-5; CDR3aa: CASSEREDGETQYF; CDR3nt: TGCGCCAGCAGTGAGCGGGAGGACGGAGAGACCCAGTACTTC
d_gene: TRBD2; abundance: NA; v_gene: TRBV5-1; j_gene: TRBJ2-4; CDR3aa: CASSTTSGNRQNIQYF; CDR3nt: TGCGCCAGCAGCACGACTAGCGGGAATCGTCAAAACATTCAGTACTTC
d_gene: NA; abundance: NA; v_gene: TRBV29-1; j_gene: TRBJ1-5; CDR3aa: CSVAPGEYNQPQHF; CDR3nt: TGCAGCGTTGCCCCAGGGGAGTACAATCAGCCCCAGCATTTT
d_gene: NA; abundance: NA; v_gene: TRBV10-3; j_gene: TRBJ2-1; CDR3aa: CAIRDDRSGYNEQFF; CDR3nt: TGTGCCATCAGGGATGACAGGAGTGGTTACAATGAGCAGTTCTTC